The 15 T cell receptor beta chains below were found in one sample sequenced in a study of identical twins. TCRdb analysed the 5' RACE reads with MiXCR anew, one entry per CDR3 protein. Of more than 400,000 distinct CDR3 sequences in the sample, roughly 15% are singletons; the top ten hold 0.35% to 0.45%. This sample was shared with a second study, whose subject was yellow fever vaccine responses in identical twins.

Sample: CD4+ T cells sorted from blood. These TCRs come from a woman between 18 and 29 years old in good health.

This clonotype has just a few counts. The J gene is TRBJ2-1, the V gene TRBV15; D is unclear. Germline CDR1 reads LNHNV; CDR2 reads YYDKDF (reference sequence). There are 19 residues in the CDR3. V shed 0 bases and J shed 3 bases, with 21 bases lying between them. The CDR3 nucleotides read TGTGCCACCAGCAGAGATATGCTCAGTACACAAAAGTTCTACAATGAGCAGTTCTTC. This gives the protein CATSRDMLSTQKFYNEQFF.

This clonotype turned up a few times. This rearrangement joins TRBV20-1 to TRBJ2-6; D unresolved. CDR1 and CDR2 (germline): DFQATT, SNEGSKA (reference sequence). The CDR3 has 14 residues. The V gene lost 6 bases and the J gene lost 2 bases, with 11 bases spanning the gap. The CDR3 DNA sequence: TGCAGTGCCAAGGAAGGGACTGGGGCCAACGTCCTGACTTTC. Encoded protein: CSAKEGTGANVLTF.

The rearrangement uses TRBV5-1 and TRBJ2-1; D unclear. CDR1 and CDR2 (germline): SGHRS, YFSETQ. The ends were cut back, 2 bases at V and 8 bases at J, with 14 bases in the middle. The CDR3 is made up of 14 amino acids. The DNA for the CDR3 is TGCGCCAGCAGCTTTGGATTGCCCTCGGATGAGCAGTTCTTC. The encoded protein is CASSFGLPSDEQFF.

This clonotype turned up a few times. This chain connects TRBV7-2 to TRBJ2-3; 9 bases fit TRBD2. Germline V lookup: CDR1 SGHTA, CDR2 FQGNSA. The CDR3 runs 17 residues. The trim removed 3 bases at V and 0 bases at J, leaving 7 bases unmatched. CDR3 DNA: TGTGCCAGCAGCTTTGCGGGACTAGCTACTAGCACAGATACGCAGTATTTT. This sequence encodes CASSFAGLATSTDTQYF.

The J gene is TRBJ1-5, the V gene TRBV19; D call uncertain. With 4 bases removed from V and 1 base from J, the gap between germline ends came to 11 bases. The CDR3 runs to 15 residues. Germline V lookup: CDR1 LNHDA, CDR2 SQIVND (reference sequence). CDR3 DNA sequence: TGTGCCAGTAGTACTACAGTGGGGAGCAATCAGCCCCAGCATTTT. This encodes CASSTTVGSNQPQHF.

This clonotype was seen just once. The chain joins TRBV28 to TRBJ2-1, with a weak D call TRBD1 (6 bases). Germline V lookup: CDR1 MDHEN, CDR2 SYDVKM. The V end lost 1 base, the J end lost 12 bases, and 16 bases lay between the germline ends. This CDR3 comprises 14 residues. The CDR3 region has the DNA TGTGCCAGCAGTTTATCCCCACAGGGTAATTGGCAGTTCTTC. Its translation is CASSLSPQGNWQFF.

The genes are TRBV3-1 and TRBJ2-4; no clear D. There are 15 residues in the CDR3. Between the trimmed V and J ends, which lost 0 bases and 2 bases, there was a span of 8 bases. Germline V CDR1 and CDR2: LGHDT, YNNKEL (reference sequence). CDR3 sequence (DNA): TGTGCCAGCAGCCAAGATGGAAACCCCAAAAACATTCAGTACTTC. The encoded protein is CASSQDGNPKNIQYF.

The sample holds a few counts of this clonotype. V gene TRBV11-2 combines with J gene TRBJ2-7; 7 bases line up with TRBD2. V shed 5 bases and J 2 bases; nucleotides not matched to a gene: 6. The V gene's germline CDR1 is SGHAT and CDR2 FQNNGV. The CDR3 contains 14 residues. The CDR3 spells CASSAPGTTYEQYV. For the CDR3, the DNA is TGTGCCAGCAGCGCCCCCGGGACTACCTACGAGCAGTACGTC.

This clonotype was recorded a few times. This chain's CDR3 is CSARVGTSGSHEQFF. As DNA, the CDR3 is TGCAGTGCTAGAGTTGGGACTAGCGGGAGTCATGAGCAGTTCTTC. The chain joins TRBV20-1 to TRBJ2-1; the match to TRBD2 covers 14 bases. CDR1 is DFQATT, CDR2 SNEGSKA, per germline (reference sequence). V shed 1 base and J 8 bases; nucleotides not matched to a gene: 4. The CDR3 consists of 15 residues.

The sample holds a few counts of this clonotype. The rearrangement uses TRBV20-1 and TRBJ2-7; 13 positions match TRBD2. V shed 1 base, J shed 5 bases, and the junction held 2 bases outside the gene matches. The CDR3 is 14 amino acids. Germline V gene sequence: CDR1 DFQATT, CDR2 SNEGSKA (reference sequence). In DNA, the CDR3 is TGCAGTGCTAGAGTCGGGACTAGCGGGAACGAGCAGTACTTC. Translating gives CSARVGTSGNEQYF.

The V call is TRBV24-1, the J call TRBJ2-4, with D perhaps given as TRBD1 or TRBD2 (5 bases each). CDR1 KGHDR and CDR2 SFDVKD come from the germline V gene. The CDR3 is made up of 19 amino acids. V was cut by 7 bases and J by 1 base, with 25 bases left in between. CDR3 sequence reads: CATRSPAAGRDSAKNIQYF. CDR3 nucleotides: TGTGCCACCAGAAGTCCAGCGGCAGGGCGCGATTCTGCCAAAAACATTCAGTACTTC.

V and J are TRBV18 and TRBJ2-2, with 7 bases aligning to TRBD2. Germline-derived CDR1 and CDR2 are KGHSH and LQKENI. CDR3 length: 16 amino acids. The J segment lost 1 base and the V segment lost 8 bases, leaving 10 bases of the junction unmatched. The CDR3 DNA reads as TGTGCCAGCCAGTCGGGAGGACCCGGGAACACCGGGGAGCTGTTTTTT. Its translation is CASQSGGPGNTGELFF.

This clonotype showed up many times. The chain carries TRBV29-1 and TRBJ1-1; TRBD1 matches 7 bases. Germline V lookup: CDR1 SQVTM, CDR2 ANQGSEA. V shed 5 bases, J shed 1 base, and the junction held 13 bases outside the gene matches. This CDR3 contains 16 residues. The CDR3 bases are TGCAGCGTTCTCTTGCGGCCAGGGGGACGGAACACTGAAGCTTTCTTT. This codes for CSVLLRPGGRNTEAFF.

This rearrangement joins TRBV19 to TRBJ2-3; TRBD1 is a possible D gene (5 bases). Trimming removed 7 bases at V and 8 bases at J, with 19 bases between. This CDR3 is 14 amino acids long. Germline CDR1 is LNHDA and CDR2 is SQIVND (reference sequence). The CDR3 loop reads CASNSGQHIGTQYF. DNA for the CDR3: TGTGCCAGTAACTCAGGACAACATATCGGTACGCAGTATTTT.

Only a few counts were recorded for this clonotype. The J gene is TRBJ2-3, the V gene TRBV29-1; D perhaps matches TRBD1 (6 bases). CDR3 size: 14 residues. Trimming removed 3 bases at V and 4 bases at J, with 14 bases between. Germline V gives CDR1 SQVTM, CDR2 ANQGSEA. The CDR3 is CSVDQGSSPDTQYF. As DNA, the CDR3 is TGCAGCGTTGATCAGGGGTCGAGTCCAGATACGCAGTATTTT.